Below, 21 T cell receptor beta chains from the same sample are listed, as sequenced in a study of cytomegalovirus exposure and HLA in healthy donors. PCR involved 60 Vbeta and 13 Jbeta primers. Data came from immunoSEQ multiplex PCR; TCRdb stores just in-frame clones and leaves some out. The sample carries roughly 160,000 clones, just under 80% recorded once. Sequencing was carried out using PBMCs. These receptors originate from a man aged 25 to 40 in good health and CMV-seronegative.

This clone was recorded once. Mismatch with germline at one junction end may stem from a read error. This chain links TRBV7-7 with TRBJ2-5, with 13 bases lining up with TRBD2. The CDR3 contains 15 residues. Per germline, CDR1 SSHAT and CDR2 FNYEAQ (reference sequence). The CDR3 nucleotides are TGTGCTAGCAGCTTCGGACTAGCGGGGGTTGAGACCCAGTACTTC. Its protein is CASSFGLAGVETQYF.

This chain connects TRBV19 to TRBJ2-1, with 11 bases lining up with TRBD2. Unmatched junction bases numbered 5, after V lost 6 bases and J lost 4 bases. Germline lookup yields CDR1 LNHDA and CDR2 SQIVND (reference sequence). CDR3 length equals 15 residues. The CDR3 DNA is TGTGCCAGTAGAAATCTAGCGGGGGGATACAATGAGCAGTTCTTC. It is translated as CASRNLAGGYNEQFF.

The gene calls are TRBV10-3 and TRBJ1-5; the D is unclear. From germline, CDR1 is ENHRY and CDR2 SYGVKD. This CDR3 region has 15 residues. V lost 0 bases and J 5 bases, leaving 11 bases between the germline ends. CDR3 sequence (DNA): TGTGCCATCAGTGAGTCGCGGCAGACTCATCAGCCCCAGCATTTT. This gives the protein CAISESRQTHQPQHF.

The V and J genes are TRBV6-1 and TRBJ2-7; a possible D gene is TRBD2 (6 bases). The CDR3 extends over 15 amino acids. Trimming shortened V by 6 bases and J by 4 bases, and 19 bases separated the two germline ends. CDR1 and CDR2 from the germline V gene are MNHNS and SASEGT. CDR3 sequence: CASRFTRDGGYEQYF. CDR3 DNA sequence: TGTGCCAGCAGATTCACCCGGGACGGGGGTTACGAGCAGTACTTC.

The V and J genes are TRBV5-6 and TRBJ2-7; no reliable D call. Trimming left V 0 bases short and J 1 base short, with 11 bases between. Germline values: CDR1 SGHDT, CDR2 YYEEEE. The length of the CDR3 is 15 residues. The CDR3 coding sequence is TGTGCCAGCAGCTTGGGGGTTCTAGTTTCCTACGAGCAGTACTTC. Amino acid sequence: CASSLGVLVSYEQYF.

This clone was observed a single time. The chain employs TRBV5-4 and TRBJ2-3, with 14 bases aligning to TRBD2. Per germline, CDR1 SGHNT and CDR2 YYREEE (reference sequence). With V trimmed by 0 bases and J by 6 bases, 3 bases remained unmatched. The CDR3 has 16 residues. Written as DNA, the CDR3 is TGTGCCAGCAGCTTGGAGACTAGCGGGGGGGCCGATACGCAGTATTTT. It codes for CASSLETSGGADTQYF.

The V gene is TRBV12-2, the J gene TRBJ1-5; the D call of TRBD1 is as the table states it, not checked on the DNA. TRBV12-2 is given as a pseudogene. The CDR3 has 13 residues. The CDR3 reads CAGGQAINQPQHF. For the CDR3, the DNA is TGTGCAGGCGGACAGGCCATTAATCAGCCCCAGCATTTT.

This chain connects TRBV18 to TRBJ1-5, with D perhaps matching TRBD1 (6 bases). Germline V gives CDR1 KGHSH, CDR2 LQKENI. The CDR3 is 15 amino acids. The V end lost 0 bases, the J end lost 5 bases, and 11 bases lay between the germline ends. The CDR3 DNA sequence: TGTGCCAGCTCACCACCAAGGGCAGGGGATCAGCCCCAGCATTTT. It translates to CASSPPRAGDQPQHF.

The chain is built from TRBV1 and TRBJ2-2; the listed D gene, TRBD2, was not tested against the DNA. TRBV1 counts as a pseudogene. The CDR3 totals 17 residues. This chain's CDR3 is CTSSQVVGGAGTGELFF. The CDR3, as DNA: TGCACCAGCAGCCAAGTGGTCGGGGGGGCTGGTACCGGGGAGCTGTTTTTT.

The chain uses TRBV5-1 and TRBJ1-4, with 9 positions matching TRBD1. Trimming cost V 4 bases and J 0 bases; bases outside gene matches: 4. CDR1 is SGHRS, CDR2 YFSETQ, per germline. The CDR3 runs 16 residues. DNA for the CDR3: TGCGCCAGCAGCGGACAGGGGACAGCAACTAATGAAAAACTGTTTTTT. This gives the protein CASSGQGTATNEKLFF.

This clone was picked up one time. The chain employs TRBV11-2 and TRBJ2-7; 11 bases line up with TRBD1. This CDR3 is 13 amino acids long. Looked up from germline, CDR1 is SGHAT and CDR2 is FQNNGV. The J segment lost 1 base and the V segment lost 8 bases, leaving 1 base of the junction unmatched. This chain's CDR3 is CASGDRGSYEQYF. The CDR3 coding sequence is TGTGCCAGCGGGGACAGGGGGTCCTACGAGCAGTACTTC.

This rearrangement joins TRBV5-6 to TRBJ1-1; D is unclear. In germline, CDR1 is SGHDT, CDR2 YYEEEE. V was clipped by 0 bases and J by 0 bases, with 9 bases between them. The CDR3 contains 15 residues. The chain's CDR3 is CASSLAGWMNTEAFF. CDR3 DNA sequence: TGTGCCAGCAGCTTGGCCGGGTGGATGAACACTGAAGCTTTCTTT.

This clone was detected a few times. This chain uses TRBV15 with TRBJ2-7, with 7 bases that match TRBD1. Unmatched junction bases numbered 4, after V lost 4 bases and J lost 1 base. The CDR3 runs to 14 residues. CDR1 LNHNV and CDR2 YYDKDF come from the germline V gene (reference sequence). CDR3 sequence reads: CATSKDRVSYEQYF. CDR3 in DNA: TGTGCCACCAGCAAAGACAGGGTATCCTACGAGCAGTACTTC.

The rearrangement joins TRBV7-9 to TRBJ2-1, with 7 bases fitting TRBD1. V lost 3 bases and J lost 0; bases outside the gene matches: 5. The CDR3 has 16 amino acids. Germline V gene lookup returns CDR1 SEHNR and CDR2 FQNEAQ (reference sequence). The CDR3 DNA is TGTGCCAGCAGCTTGGGGGACAGTATCTCCTACAATGAGCAGTTCTTC. This codes for CASSLGDSISYNEQFF.

The V call is TRBV4-1, the J call TRBJ2-1; D remains ambiguous. CDR1 MGHRA and CDR2 YSYEKL come from the germline V gene. V was cut by 4 bases and J by 2 bases, with 12 bases left in between. The CDR3 length is 15 residues. DNA of the CDR3: TGCGCCAGCAGCCCTCTCACCAGTCCCTACAATGAGCAGTTCTTC. Residues: CASSPLTSPYNEQFF.

The V call is TRBV28, the J call TRBJ2-5; D perhaps matches TRBD1 (6 bases). V was clipped by 3 bases and J by 1 base, with 18 bases between them. The CDR3 totals 17 residues. Germline CDR1 and CDR2: MDHEN and SYDVKM. The CDR3 nucleotides are TGTGCCAGCAGTTTTGAATATCGGCAGGGGTCCCAAGAGACCCAGTACTTC. It is translated as CASSFEYRQGSQETQYF.

This clone was detected only a few times. The V call is TRBV30, the J call TRBJ2-7; 11 bases align to TRBD2. CDR1 is GTSNPN and CDR2 is SVGIG in the germline V gene (reference sequence). V lost 5 bases, J lost 2 bases, and 5 bases stayed unmatched. The CDR3 consists of 14 residues. The CDR3 region is CAWDGTSGPYEQYF. The CDR3 DNA follows: TGTGCCTGGGACGGGACTAGCGGACCCTACGAGCAGTACTTC. Complete variable domain (other parts from reference TRBV30 and TRBJ2-7): SQTIHQWPATLVQPVGSPLSLECTVEGTSNPNLYWYRQAAGRGLQLLFYSVGIGQISSEVPQNLSASRPQDRQFILSSKKLLLSDSGFYLCAWDGTSGPYEQYFGPGTRLTVT.

The sample holds a few counts of this clone. V and J are TRBV10-2 and TRBJ2-7; D possibly corresponds to TRBD1 (6 bases). This CDR3 comprises 15 residues. V was clipped by 5 bases and J by 2 bases, with 16 bases between them. Per germline, CDR1 WSHSY and CDR2 SAAADI. CDR3 nucleotides: TGCGCCAGCAGTTTATCCCTACAGGGACCCTACGAGCAGTACTTC. As protein: CASSLSLQGPYEQYF.

V is TRBV10-2 and J is TRBJ1-5; weak D call: TRBD1 (6 bases). The CDR3 consists of 15 residues. Trimming removed 4 bases from V and 0 bases from J, with 10 bases in between. Per germline, CDR1 WSHSY and CDR2 SAAADI. The CDR3 reads CASSVDSYSNQPQHF. The CDR3 DNA is TGCGCCAGCAGTGTGGACAGTTATAGCAATCAGCCCCAGCATTTT.

The sample holds a few counts of this clone. The rearrangement uses TRBV5-6 and TRBJ2-1, with 9 bases that match TRBD2. Germline loops: CDR1 SGHDT, CDR2 YYEEEE. The CDR3 length is 16 residues. V lost 4 bases, J lost 6 bases, and 11 bases stayed unmatched. CDR3 in amino acids: CASSGKGLAMGNEQFF. CDR3 DNA sequence: TGTGCCAGCAGCGGAAAGGGACTAGCAATGGGCAATGAGCAGTTCTTC.

This clone was seen only once. The gene calls are TRBV4-2 and TRBJ1-1; D is uncertain. Per the germline V gene, CDR1 is LGHNA and CDR2 is YNFKEQ. The CDR3 runs to 18 residues. Trimming removed 0 bases at V and 5 bases at J, with 22 bases between. This CDR3 is CASSQDQGLHAGGTEAFF. CDR3 sequence (DNA): TGTGCCAGCAGCCAAGATCAAGGATTGCATGCGGGAGGGACTGAAGCTTTCTTT.